This record covers a single T cell receptor beta chain. This specimen belongs to a study of blood T cell repertoires in COVID-19. The overall study: Acute-phase and convalescent COVID-19 samples originated in the United States, Italy and Spain. From T cells, B-cell-depleted T cells, or PBMCs came the material, which was cDNA or gDNA.

Under the authors' procedure: Nucleated cell number was recorded as an estimate derived from reference gene primer amplification. Profiling relied on immunoSEQ multiplex PCR, and the TCRdb table lists in-frame clones only, not all of them. The V and J calls and clone size were taken over from that table, and D and trimming were inferred from the DNA. The table shows 390,000 or so clones, with roughly 86% occurring only once. Patients in Seattle were enrolled during active infection, then followed longitudinally. The germline V gene encodes CDR1 SNHLY and CDR2 FYNNEI. CDR3 length equals 14 residues. Deletions cut 7 bases from V and 2 bases from J, with 15 bases between.

This rearrangement joins TRBV2 to TRBJ2-7, with a possible D match to TRBD2 (5 bases). The source of this sequence is a woman aged 25 to 39 with COVID-19, enrolled during active disease. Sequencing used peripheral blood. The CDR3 DNA sequence: TGTGCCAGCATTCCGAGGGCGGCTACCTACGAGCAGTACTTC. This gives the protein CASIPRAATYEQYF.